Here is one T cell receptor (beta chain) with its context. Its specificity is unknown. This record comes from a study of cytomegalovirus exposure and HLA in healthy donors. Study-level background: It was reported in a later analysis that the 90 to 150 validation repertoires used the same platform as the 550 to 850 first-cohort repertoires. Findings and caveats of the study: The classifier reportedly diagnosed cytomegalovirus status with high sensitivity and specificity. For most TCR sequences rarity was the rule, although some public TCRs occurred in many donors.

The germline V gene has CDR1 MNHEY and CDR2 SMNVEV (reference sequence). The V end lost 0 bases, the J end lost 2 bases, and 5 bases lay between the germline ends. The CDR3 length is 13 residues. Some clones are missing from TCRdb's copy, which holds only in-frame ones; the method was immunoSEQ multiplex PCR. The sample lists over 110,000 clones; about 88% were seen once. This clonotype was sampled from a man younger than 35 in good health and CMV-seropositive. This chain links TRBV27 with TRBJ2-7; D not certain. The sequencing sample was made of PBMCs. The CDR3 protein is CASSLSPTYEQYF. In DNA, the CDR3 is TGTGCCAGCAGTTTATCCCCAACCTACGAGCAGTACTTC.